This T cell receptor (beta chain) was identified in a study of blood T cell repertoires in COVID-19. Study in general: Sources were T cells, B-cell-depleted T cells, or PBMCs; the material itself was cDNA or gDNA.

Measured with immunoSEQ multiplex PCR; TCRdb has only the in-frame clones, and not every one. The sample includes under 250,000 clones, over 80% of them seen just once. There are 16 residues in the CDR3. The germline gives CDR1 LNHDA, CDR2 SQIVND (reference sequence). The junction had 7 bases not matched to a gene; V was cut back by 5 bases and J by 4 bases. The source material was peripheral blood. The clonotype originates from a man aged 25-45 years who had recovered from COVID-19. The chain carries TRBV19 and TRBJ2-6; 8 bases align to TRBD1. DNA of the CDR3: TGTGCCAGTAGTCTTGGACAGGGTTCCGGGGCCAACGTCCTGACTTTC. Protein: CASSLGQGSGANVLTF.